Listed here are 26 T cell receptor beta chains from one sample, sequenced in a study of glioma-infiltrating T cells after dendritic cell vaccination. Only in-frame clones appear in the TCRdb table, and some are missing; sequencing was by immunoSEQ multiplex PCR. The sample yields some 70,000 clones, approximately 81% seen once. The input for sequencing was blood, taken before dendritic cell vaccination. These receptors were collected from a human donor with glioblastoma.

This chain connects TRBV6-4 to TRBJ1-1, with 9 bases matching TRBD1. The trim removed 4 bases at V and 1 base at J, leaving 13 bases unmatched. Germline V lookup: CDR1 MRHNA, CDR2 SNTAGT. The CDR3 has 18 residues. Written as DNA, the CDR3 is TGTGCCAGCAGTGCCTTACCGGGACAGGGAATAGGGAACACTGAAGCTTTCTTT. The encoded protein is CASSALPGQGIGNTEAFF.

This clone was counted between two and nine times. The chain combines TRBV6-4 with TRBJ1-1; the match to TRBD1 covers 7 bases. Germline V gene lookup returns CDR1 MRHNA and CDR2 SNTAGT. The V segment lost 8 bases and the J segment 0 bases; nucleotides outside the gene matches: 9. The CDR3 loop spans 15 amino acids. As DNA, the CDR3 is TGTGCCAGCGAGGTTAGAGGGGGCATGAACACTGAAGCTTTCTTT. Residues: CASEVRGGMNTEAFF.

V and J are TRBV10-3 and TRBJ2-1; 8 nucleotides line up with TRBD2. This CDR3 spans 15 amino acids. V lost 0 bases, J lost 7 bases, and 5 bases stayed unmatched. Germline V gene lookup returns CDR1 ENHRY and CDR2 SYGVKD. This chain's CDR3 is CAISESLAGTNEQFF. DNA for the CDR3: TGTGCCATCAGTGAGTCTTTAGCGGGGACTAATGAGCAGTTCTTC.

The V and J genes are TRBV5-1 and TRBJ1-2; 7 bases match TRBD1. Germline lookup yields CDR1 SGHRS and CDR2 YFSETQ. The CDR3 totals 14 residues. V was pared by 2 bases and J by 3 bases, with 4 bases of the junction left unmatched. CDR3 coding DNA: TGCGCCAGCAGCTTAACAGGGGACGACTATGGCTACACCTTC. As protein: CASSLTGDDYGYTF.

The gene calls are TRBV14 and TRBJ2-7; D may be TRBD1 (5 bases). Germline V lookup: CDR1 SGHDN, CDR2 FVKESK. The CDR3 consists of 14 residues. The V end was cut by 0 bases, the J end by 6 bases, with 12 bases between. CDR3 sequence (DNA): TGTGCCAGCAGCCAAGATAGGGGAAGGGTCGAGCAGTACTTC. Protein sequence: CASSQDRGRVEQYF.

This clone was picked up one time. The CDR3 sequence is CASSPGGFPQAFF. CDR3 DNA sequence: TGTGCCAGCAGCCCTGGGGGGTTTCCGCAAGCTTTCTTT. The chain has TRBV14 and TRBJ1-1; D possibly corresponds to TRBD1 (5 bases). The CDR3 totals 13 residues. Germline V lookup: CDR1 SGHDN, CDR2 FVKESK. V lost 4 bases and J lost 9, with 15 bases in between.

The rearrangement uses TRBV14 and TRBJ1-1; D is perhaps TRBD1 (5 bases). CDR3 length: 13 amino acids. Per the germline V gene, CDR1 is SGHDN and CDR2 is FVKESK. Trimming left V 9 bases short and J 3 bases short, with 14 bases between. In nucleotides, the CDR3 is TGTGCCAGTGGCAAGCGGGGCCACACTGAAGCTTTCTTT. Translating gives CASGKRGHTEAFF.

The rearrangement uses TRBV18 and TRBJ2-3; 8 bases are shared with TRBD2. This CDR3 region has 17 residues. The germline V gene encodes CDR1 KGHSH and CDR2 LQKENI. V gave up 1 base and J gave up 5 bases; unmatched junction bases: 11. DNA for the CDR3: TGTGCCAGCTCACCACGGCCGGGGGGGCATATCCGAGATACGCAGTATTTT. As protein: CASSPRPGGHIRDTQYF.

The chain recombines TRBV7-2 with TRBJ2-5, with a possible D match to TRBD2 (5 bases). The CDR3 covers 17 residues. V lost 4 bases and J 11 bases, leaving 29 bases between the germline ends. From germline, CDR1 is SGHTA and CDR2 FQGNSA. The CDR3 DNA reads as TGTGCCAGCAGCTCGAACTCTGATAAGACGCGCATGAGGGAGCAGTACTTC. Residues: CASSSNSDKTRMREQYF.

For the CDR3, the DNA is TGTGCCAGCAGCCAAGATCGCAGCTCTGGGGCCAACGTCCTGACTTTC. The encoded protein is CASSQDRSSGANVLTF. The chain couples TRBV4-2 to TRBJ2-6; D unresolved. Germline V gives CDR1 LGHNA, CDR2 YNFKEQ. The CDR3 length is 16 residues. V was clipped by 0 bases and J by 0 bases, with 6 bases between them.

The chain couples TRBV7-2 to TRBJ2-1, with 8 bases that match TRBD2. Germline V gene sequence: CDR1 SGHTA, CDR2 FQGNSA. Germline trimming cut 3 bases from V and 9 bases from J; bases unmatched to any gene: 4. The CDR3 extends over 13 amino acids. The CDR3 loop is CASSFGGAIEQFF. In nucleotides, the CDR3 is TGTGCCAGCAGCTTCGGGGGGGCGATTGAGCAGTTCTTC.

V gene TRBV15 combines with J gene TRBJ2-5, with 7 nucleotides matching TRBD1. Germline lookup yields CDR1 LNHNV and CDR2 YYDKDF (reference sequence). After removal of 5 bases from V and 2 bases from J, the junction contained 5 bases not matched to a gene. The CDR3 extends over 14 amino acids. The CDR3 nucleotides are TGTGCCACCAGCCCGGGACAGCCACAAGAGACCCAGTACTTC. It translates to CATSPGQPQETQYF.

This chain connects TRBV4-2 to TRBJ2-2; TRBD2 aligns across 12 bases. CDR1 and CDR2 from the germline V gene are LGHNA and YNFKEQ. The junction had 10 bases not matched to a gene; V was cut back by 0 bases and J by 8 bases. The CDR3 consists of 18 residues. The CDR3 reads CASSQDMIPSGGGGELFF. The CDR3 nucleotides are TGTGCCAGCAGCCAAGATATGATACCTAGCGGGGGGGGAGGGGAGCTGTTTTTT.

This clone was recorded many times. This sequence joins TRBV27 and TRBJ2-7; D remains unclear. The CDR3 is 12 amino acids. Trimming took 8 bases from V and 6 from J, leaving 14 bases between them. CDR1 MNHEY and CDR2 SMNVEV come from the germline V gene (reference sequence). This CDR3 is CASGPPSGEQYF. In nucleotides, the CDR3 is TGTGCCAGCGGTCCCCCATCCGGCGAGCAGTACTTC.

The V gene is TRBV7-2, the J gene TRBJ2-5; D is ambiguous. Germline values: CDR1 SGHTA, CDR2 FQGNSA. V was clipped by 5 bases and J by 0 bases, with 10 bases between them. This CDR3 is built from 14 residues. CDR3 region: CASSVAVHQETQYF. The CDR3 DNA is TGTGCCAGCAGCGTTGCGGTGCACCAAGAGACCCAGTACTTC.

The J gene is TRBJ2-5, the V gene TRBV29-1; TRBD1 matches 8 bases. The J call may be faulty, since TRBJ2-7 better matches the DNA end. The germline V gene encodes CDR1 SQVTM and CDR2 ANQGSEA. The CDR3 consists of 19 residues. The CDR3 spells CTFSHVRRGQELSDDEQYF. The CDR3, as DNA: TGCACTTTCTCTCATGTTCGGAGGGGACAGGAACTTTCGGACGACGAGCAGTACTTC.

The V call is TRBV10-3, the J call TRBJ2-7; TRBD2 aligns across 11 bases. Germline V gene lookup returns CDR1 ENHRY and CDR2 SYGVKD. The length of the CDR3 is 16 residues. The ends lost 1 base at V and 2 bases at J; junction bases unmatched: 4. The CDR3 DNA follows: TGTGCCATCAGTGAGTTTGGGACTAGCGGTACCTACGAGCAGTACTTC. This encodes CAISEFGTSGTYEQYF.

The chain combines TRBV2 with TRBJ2-2, with 8 bases that match TRBD2. Losses at the gene ends were 7 bases for V and 5 bases for J; bases not matched to a gene: 0. From germline, CDR1 is SNHLY and CDR2 FYNNEI. The CDR3 extends over 12 amino acids. CDR3 region: CASTSGTGELFF. Here the CDR3 DNA reads TGTGCCAGCACTAGCGGGACCGGGGAGCTGTTTTTT.

The rearrangement joins TRBV7-8 to TRBJ1-4; D is unresolved. Germline V gene sequence: CDR1 SGHVS, CDR2 FQNEAQ. V shed 1 base and J shed 5 bases, with 11 bases lying between them. CDR3 length: 15 residues. In DNA form, the CDR3 reads TGTGCCAGCAGCTTAGTGCCCGATGCGAATGAAAAACTGTTTTTT. It translates to CASSLVPDANEKLFF.

The V gene is TRBV5-5, the J gene TRBJ2-3; D gene uncertain. The germline gives CDR1 SGHKS, CDR2 YYEKEE (reference sequence). This CDR3 is 14 amino acids long. Between the trimmed V and J ends, which lost 1 base and 6 bases, there was a span of 12 bases. This CDR3 is CASSLPNPSDTQYF. In DNA form, the CDR3 reads TGTGCCAGCAGCTTGCCCAATCCATCCGATACGCAGTATTTT. Drawing the rest from reference TRBV5-5 and TRBJ2-3, the complete variable domain is DAGVTQSPTHLIKTRGQQVTLRCSPISGHKSVSWYQQVLGQGPQFIFQYYEKEERGRGNFPDRFSARQFPNYSSELNVNALLLGDSALYLCASSLPNPSDTQYFGPGTRLTVL.

The chain carries TRBV7-8 and TRBJ1-3; the match to TRBD1 covers 7 bases. The CDR3 length is 18 residues. From germline, CDR1 is SGHVS and CDR2 FQNEAQ. V lost 3 bases and J lost 2; bases outside the gene matches: 13. The CDR3 sequence: CASSFRTGASLTGNTIYF. The CDR3 region has the DNA TGTGCCAGCAGCTTTCGTACAGGGGCCAGCTTGACTGGAAACACCATATATTTT.

This clone was picked up one time. The chain joins TRBV4-2 to TRBJ2-7, with a weak D call TRBD2 (5 bases). CDR3 size: 16 residues. V lost 0 bases and J 0 bases, leaving 12 bases between the germline ends. Germline CDR1 reads LGHNA; CDR2 reads YNFKEQ. CDR3 region: CASSQDRGADSYEQYF. CDR3 nucleotides: TGTGCCAGCAGCCAAGATCGGGGAGCGGACTCCTACGAGCAGTACTTC.

The chain combines TRBV9 with TRBJ2-1; 13 nucleotides agree with TRBD2. This CDR3 contains 15 residues. After removal of 4 bases from V and 10 bases from J, the junction contained 8 bases not matched to a gene. Germline CDR1 is SGDLS and CDR2 is YYNGEE. The CDR3 here is CASSSWTSGGGEQFF. The DNA for the CDR3 is TGTGCCAGCAGCTCTTGGACTAGCGGGGGCGGGGAGCAGTTCTTC.

With regard to this clone: Its ends do not fully match the called genes, so a read error is possible. Other DNA sequences within the sample encode an identical CDR3. The chain uses TRBV19 and TRBJ2-1; D is ambiguous. This CDR3 contains 14 residues. Germline V lookup: CDR1 LNHDA, CDR2 SQIVND (reference sequence). DNA for the CDR3: TGCGCCAGTAGTAGAGGCGTATCCTACAATGAGCAGTTCTTC. It codes for CASSRGVSYNEQFF.

This chain connects TRBV9 to TRBJ1-1; D remains ambiguous. This CDR3 has 15 amino acids. Trimming took off 4 bases at V and 4 bases at J, with 17 bases between the two ends. The germline CDR1 and CDR2 sequences are SGDLS and YYNGEE. CDR3 DNA sequence: TGTGCCAGCAGCTCAGTTGAGGAATTCCGCACTGAAGCTTTCTTT. This translates into CASSSVEEFRTEAFF.

This chain uses TRBV29-1 with TRBJ1-2; 9 bases match TRBD1. In germline, CDR1 is SQVTM, CDR2 ANQGSEA. This CDR3 has 15 amino acids. V gave up 7 bases and J gave up 4 bases; unmatched junction bases: 13. Written as DNA, the CDR3 is TGCAGCGCCCGGACCGGGACAGGGTCCCTCTATGGCTACACCTTC. Encoded protein: CSARTGTGSLYGYTF.